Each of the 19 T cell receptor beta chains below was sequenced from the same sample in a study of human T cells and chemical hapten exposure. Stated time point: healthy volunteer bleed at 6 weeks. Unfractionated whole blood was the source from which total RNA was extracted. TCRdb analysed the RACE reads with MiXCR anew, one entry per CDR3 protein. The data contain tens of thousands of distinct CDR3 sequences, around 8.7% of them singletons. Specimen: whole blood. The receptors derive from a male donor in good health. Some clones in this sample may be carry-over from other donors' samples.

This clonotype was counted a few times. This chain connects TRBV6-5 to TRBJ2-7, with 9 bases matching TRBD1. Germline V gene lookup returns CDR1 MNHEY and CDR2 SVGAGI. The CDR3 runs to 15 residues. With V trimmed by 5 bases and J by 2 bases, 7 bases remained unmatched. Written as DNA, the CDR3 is TGTGCCAGCAGTCAAAGGACAGGGGATGCCTACGAGCAGTACTTC. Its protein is CASSQRTGDAYEQYF.

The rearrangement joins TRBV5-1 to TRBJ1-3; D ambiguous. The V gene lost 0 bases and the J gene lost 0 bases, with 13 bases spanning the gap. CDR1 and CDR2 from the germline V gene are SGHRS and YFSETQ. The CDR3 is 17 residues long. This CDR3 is CASSLASWASSGNTIYF. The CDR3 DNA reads TGCGCCAGCAGCTTGGCGTCCTGGGCGTCCTCTGGAAACACCATATATTTT.

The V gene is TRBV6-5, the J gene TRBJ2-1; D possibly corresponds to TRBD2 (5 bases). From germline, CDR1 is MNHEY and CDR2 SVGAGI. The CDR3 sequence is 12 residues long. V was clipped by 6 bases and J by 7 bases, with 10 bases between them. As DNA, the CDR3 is TGTGCCAGCAGCCTGACGGGAAATGAGCAGTTCTTC. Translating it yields CASSLTGNEQFF.

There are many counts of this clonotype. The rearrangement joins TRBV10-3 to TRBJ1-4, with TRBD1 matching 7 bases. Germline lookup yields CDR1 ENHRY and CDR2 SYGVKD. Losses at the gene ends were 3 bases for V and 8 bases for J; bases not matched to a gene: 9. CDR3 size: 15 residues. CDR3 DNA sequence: TGTGCCATCAGTGACGGAAACAGGGGTCTCGAAAAACTGTTTTTT. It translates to CAISDGNRGLEKLFF.

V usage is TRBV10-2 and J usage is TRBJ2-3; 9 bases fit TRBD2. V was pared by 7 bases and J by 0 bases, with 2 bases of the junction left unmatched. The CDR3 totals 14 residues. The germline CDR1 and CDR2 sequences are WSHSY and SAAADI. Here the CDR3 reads CASIAGESTDTQYF. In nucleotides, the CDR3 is TGCGCCAGCATAGCGGGAGAGAGCACAGATACGCAGTATTTT.

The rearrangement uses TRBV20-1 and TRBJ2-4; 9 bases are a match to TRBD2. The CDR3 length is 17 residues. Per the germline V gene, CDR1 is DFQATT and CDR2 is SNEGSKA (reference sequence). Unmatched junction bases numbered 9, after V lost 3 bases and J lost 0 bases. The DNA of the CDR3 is TGCAGTGCTAGTAGCGCTAGCGGGACTGTAGCCAAAAACATTCAGTACTTC. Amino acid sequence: CSASSASGTVAKNIQYF.

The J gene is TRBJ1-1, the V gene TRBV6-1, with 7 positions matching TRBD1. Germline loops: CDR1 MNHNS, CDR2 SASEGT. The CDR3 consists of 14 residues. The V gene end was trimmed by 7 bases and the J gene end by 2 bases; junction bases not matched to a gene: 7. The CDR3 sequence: CASKLTGQNTEAFF. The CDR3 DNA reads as TGTGCCAGCAAATTGACAGGGCAAAACACTGAAGCTTTCTTT.

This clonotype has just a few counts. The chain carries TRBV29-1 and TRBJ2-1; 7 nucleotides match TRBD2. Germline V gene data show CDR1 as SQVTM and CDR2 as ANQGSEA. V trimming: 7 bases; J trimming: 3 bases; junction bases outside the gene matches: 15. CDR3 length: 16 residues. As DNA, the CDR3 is TGCAGCGCAGAGGGAAGACTAGCAGTGCGCTACAATGAGCAGTTCTTC. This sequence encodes CSAEGRLAVRYNEQFF.

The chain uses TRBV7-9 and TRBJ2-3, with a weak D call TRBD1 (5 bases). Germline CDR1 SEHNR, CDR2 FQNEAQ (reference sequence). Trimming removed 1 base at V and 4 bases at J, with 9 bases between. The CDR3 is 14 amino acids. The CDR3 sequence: CASSLEGAADTQYF. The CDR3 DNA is TGTGCCAGCAGCTTAGAAGGGGCTGCAGATACGCAGTATTTT. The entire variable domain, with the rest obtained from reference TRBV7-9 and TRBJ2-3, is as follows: DTGVSQNPRHKITKRGQNVTFRCDPISEHNRLYWYRQTLGQGPEFLTYFQNEAQLEKSRLLSDRFSAERPKGSFSTLEIQRTEQGDSAMYLCASSLEGAADTQYFGPGTRLTVL.

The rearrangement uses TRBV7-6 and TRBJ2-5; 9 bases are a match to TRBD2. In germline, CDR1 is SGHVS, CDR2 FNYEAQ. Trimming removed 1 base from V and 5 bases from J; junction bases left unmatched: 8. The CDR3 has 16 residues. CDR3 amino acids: CASSLGVSGSRETQYF. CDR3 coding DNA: TGTGCCAGCAGCTTAGGGGTTAGCGGGAGCAGGGAGACCCAGTACTTC.

The CDR3 DNA is TGTGCCACCCGGACTAGCGGGATTGAGACCCAGTACTTC. Its protein product is CATRTSGIETQYF. The chain has TRBV7-8 and TRBJ2-5; 12 nucleotides agree with TRBD2. V shed 10 bases and J 5 bases; nucleotides not matched to a gene: 5. From germline, CDR1 is SGHVS and CDR2 FQNEAQ. The CDR3 consists of 13 residues.

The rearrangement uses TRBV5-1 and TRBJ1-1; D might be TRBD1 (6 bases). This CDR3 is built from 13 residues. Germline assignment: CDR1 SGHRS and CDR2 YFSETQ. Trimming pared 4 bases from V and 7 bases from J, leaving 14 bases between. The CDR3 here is CASSDRTALEAFF. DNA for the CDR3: TGCGCCAGCAGCGACCGGACAGCCCTTGAAGCTTTCTTT.

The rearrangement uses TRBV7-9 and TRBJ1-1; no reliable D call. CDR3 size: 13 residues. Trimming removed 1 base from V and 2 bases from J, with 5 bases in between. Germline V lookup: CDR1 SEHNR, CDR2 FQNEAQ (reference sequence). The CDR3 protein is CASSLVDNTEAFF. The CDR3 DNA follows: TGTGCCAGCAGCTTAGTAGACAACACTGAAGCTTTCTTT.

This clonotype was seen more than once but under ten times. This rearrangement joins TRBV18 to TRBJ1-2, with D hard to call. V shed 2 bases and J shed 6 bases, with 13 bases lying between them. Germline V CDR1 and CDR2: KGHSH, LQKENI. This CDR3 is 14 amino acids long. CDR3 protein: CASSPRSGRDGYTF. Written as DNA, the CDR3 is TGTGCCAGCTCACCAAGGTCAGGACGAGATGGCTACACCTTC. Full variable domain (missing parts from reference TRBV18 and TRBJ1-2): NAGVMQNPRHLVRRRGQEARLRCSPMKGHSHVYWYRQLPEEGLKFMVYLQKENIIDESGMPKERFSAEFPKEGPSILRIQQVVRGDSAAYFCASSPRSGRDGYTFGSGTRLTVV.

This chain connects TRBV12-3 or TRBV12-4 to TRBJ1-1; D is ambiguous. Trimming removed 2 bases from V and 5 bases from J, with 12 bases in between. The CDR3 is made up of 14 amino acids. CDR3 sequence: CASSLSRAGTEAFF. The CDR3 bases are TGTGCCAGCAGTTTAAGCCGGGCAGGAACTGAAGCTTTCTTT.

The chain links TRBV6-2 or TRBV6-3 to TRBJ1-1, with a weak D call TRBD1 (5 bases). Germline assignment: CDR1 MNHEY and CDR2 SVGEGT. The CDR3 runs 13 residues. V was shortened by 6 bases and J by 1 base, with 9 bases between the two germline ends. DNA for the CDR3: TGTGCCAGCAGCGACAGAGGGAACACTGAAGCTTTCTTT. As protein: CASSDRGNTEAFF.

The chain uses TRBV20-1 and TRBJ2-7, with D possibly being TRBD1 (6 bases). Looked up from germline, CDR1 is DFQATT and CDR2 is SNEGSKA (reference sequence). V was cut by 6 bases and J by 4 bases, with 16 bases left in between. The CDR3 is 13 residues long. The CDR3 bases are TGCAGTGCCCAAACAGGGACGGGTTACGAGCAGTACTTC. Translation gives CSAQTGTGYEQYF.

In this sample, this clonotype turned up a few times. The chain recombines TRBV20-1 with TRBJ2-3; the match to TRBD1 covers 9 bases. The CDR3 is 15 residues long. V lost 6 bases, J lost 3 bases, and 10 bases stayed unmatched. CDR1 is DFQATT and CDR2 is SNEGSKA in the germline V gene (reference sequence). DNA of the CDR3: TGCAGTGCCATTGGACAGGGGCTGGGGACAGATACGCAGTATTTT. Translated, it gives CSAIGQGLGTDTQYF.

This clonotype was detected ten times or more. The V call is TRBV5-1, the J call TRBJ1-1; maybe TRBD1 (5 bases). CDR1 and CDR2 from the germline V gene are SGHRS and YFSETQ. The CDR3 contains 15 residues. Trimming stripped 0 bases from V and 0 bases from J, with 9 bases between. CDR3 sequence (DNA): TGCGCCAGCAGCTTGGTCGGGGCTGTGAACACTGAAGCTTTCTTT. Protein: CASSLVGAVNTEAFF.